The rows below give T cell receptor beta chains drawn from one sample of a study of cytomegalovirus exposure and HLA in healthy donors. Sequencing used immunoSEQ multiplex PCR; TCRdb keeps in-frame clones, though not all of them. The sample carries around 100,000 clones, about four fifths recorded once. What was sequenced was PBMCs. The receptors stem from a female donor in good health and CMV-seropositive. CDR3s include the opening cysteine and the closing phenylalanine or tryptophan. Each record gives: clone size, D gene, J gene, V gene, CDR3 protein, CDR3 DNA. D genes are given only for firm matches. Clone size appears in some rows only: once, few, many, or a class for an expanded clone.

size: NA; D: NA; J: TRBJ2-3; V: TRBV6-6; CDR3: CASSWGGAVDTQYF; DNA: TGTGCCAGCAGTTGGGGGGGGGCCGTTGATACGCAGTATTTT
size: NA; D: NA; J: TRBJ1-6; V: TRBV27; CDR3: CASSPPQDRTYNSPLHF; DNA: TGTGCCAGCAGCCCCCCGCAAGACAGAACCTATAATTCACCCCTCCACTTT
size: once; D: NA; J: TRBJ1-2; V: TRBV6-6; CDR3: CASSYGGLEKYGYTF; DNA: TGTGCCAGCAGTTATGGGGGACTAGAAAAGTATGGCTACACCTTC
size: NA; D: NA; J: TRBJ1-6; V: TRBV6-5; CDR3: CASSYMGGSPLHF; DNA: TGTGCCAGCAGTTACATGGGAGGTTCACCCCTCCACTTT
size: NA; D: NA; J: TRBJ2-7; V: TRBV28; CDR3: CASSQETRGTAPIKAYEQYF; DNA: TGTGCCAGCAGTCAAGAAACCCGGGGGACCGCTCCGATCAAAGCCTACGAGCAGTACTTC
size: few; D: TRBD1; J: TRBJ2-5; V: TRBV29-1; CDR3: CSVGLGGWYQETQYF; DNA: TGCAGCGTTGGTCTAGGGGGCTGGTACCAAGAGACCCAGTACTTC
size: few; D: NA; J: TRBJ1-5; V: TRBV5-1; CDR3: CASSLEGDMGQPQHF; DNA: TGCGCCAGCAGCTTGGAGGGGGACATGGGTCAGCCCCAGCATTTT
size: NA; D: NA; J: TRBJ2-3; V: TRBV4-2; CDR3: CASSQAPSSTDTQYF; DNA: TGTGCCAGCAGCCAGGCTCCTTCCTCCACAGATACGCAGTATTTT
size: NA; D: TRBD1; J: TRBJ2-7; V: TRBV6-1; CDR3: CASSEWGTGASYEQYF; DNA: TGTGCCAGCAGTGAATGGGGGACAGGGGCTTCCTACGAGCAGTACTTC
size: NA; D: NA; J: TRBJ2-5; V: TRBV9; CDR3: CASSVAGKGETQYF; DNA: TGTGCCAGCAGCGTAGCCGGGAAAGGAGAGACCCAGTACTTC
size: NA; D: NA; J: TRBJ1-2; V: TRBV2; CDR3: CASSEMAGDYGYTF; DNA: TGTGCCAGCAGTGAAATGGCAGGCGACTATGGCTACACCTTC
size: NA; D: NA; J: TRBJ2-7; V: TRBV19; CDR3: CASSKGLGQNYEQYF; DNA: TGTGCCAGTAGTAAGGGACTCGGGCAGAACTACGAGCAGTACTTC
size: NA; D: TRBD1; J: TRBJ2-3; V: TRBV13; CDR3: CPSSTQGDGTDTQYF; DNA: TGTCCCAGCAGCACACAGGGGGATGGCACAGATACGCAGTATTTT
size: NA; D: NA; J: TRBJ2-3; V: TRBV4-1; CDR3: CASSQVSLMADTQYF; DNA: TGCGCCAGCAGCCAAGTATCACTTATGGCAGATACGCAGTATTTT
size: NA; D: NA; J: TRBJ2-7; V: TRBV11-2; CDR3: CASSPNSGSGSEQYF; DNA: TGTGCCAGCAGCCCAAATAGCGGAAGCGGATCCGAGCAGTACTTC
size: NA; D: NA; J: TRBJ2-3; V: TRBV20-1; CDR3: CSAGRTQYF; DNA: TGCAGTGCCGGTCGCACGCAGTATTTT
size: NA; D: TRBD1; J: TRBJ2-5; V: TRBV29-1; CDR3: CSVEGAGGLETQYF; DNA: TGCAGCGTTGAAGGGGCAGGGGGTTTGGAGACCCAGTACTTC
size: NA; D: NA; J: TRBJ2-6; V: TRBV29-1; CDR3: CSVETGFGANVLTF; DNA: TGCAGCGTCGAAACGGGATTTGGGGCCAACGTCCTGACTTTC
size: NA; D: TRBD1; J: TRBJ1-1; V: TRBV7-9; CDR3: CASSLDRGNTEAFF; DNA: TGTGCCAGCAGCTTGGACAGGGGGAACACTGAAGCTTTCTTT
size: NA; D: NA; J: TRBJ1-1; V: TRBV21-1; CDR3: CASSKVSRDTTEAFF; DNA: TGTGCCAGCAGCAAAGTTAGCAGGGACACCACTGAAGCTTTCTTT
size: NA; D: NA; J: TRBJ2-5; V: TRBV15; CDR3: CATSRELQGRKTQYF; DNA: TGTGCCACCAGCAGAGAGTTACAGGGAAGGAAAACCCAGTACTTC
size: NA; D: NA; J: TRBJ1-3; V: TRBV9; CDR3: CASSVRNSGNTIYF; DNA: TGTGCCAGCAGCGTACGTAACTCTGGAAACACCATATATTTT
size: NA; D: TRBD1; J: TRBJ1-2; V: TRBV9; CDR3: CASSVEGTVGYGYTF; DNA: TGTGCCAGCAGCGTAGAGGGGACAGTTGGCTATGGCTACACCTTC
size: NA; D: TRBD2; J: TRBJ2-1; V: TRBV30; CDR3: CAWRTSGSGEQFF; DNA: TGTGCCTGGCGGACTAGCGGGAGTGGTGAGCAGTTCTTC
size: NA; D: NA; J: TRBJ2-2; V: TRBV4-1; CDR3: CASSLATNTGELFF; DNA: TGCGCCAGCAGCCTAGCAACGAACACCGGGGAGCTGTTTTTT
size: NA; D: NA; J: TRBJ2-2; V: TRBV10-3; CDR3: CASTGSNTGELFF; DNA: TGTGCCTCAACAGGGTCCAACACCGGGGAGCTGTTTTTT
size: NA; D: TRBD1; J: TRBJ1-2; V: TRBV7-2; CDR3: CASSAQGAFGYTF; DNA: TGTGCCAGCAGCGCCCAGGGGGCGTTTGGCTACACCTTC
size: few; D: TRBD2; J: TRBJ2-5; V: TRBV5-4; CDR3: CASSLRTSGVGILQTQYF; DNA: TGTGCCAGCAGCTTGAGGACTAGCGGGGTCGGGATCTTGCAGACCCAGTACTTC
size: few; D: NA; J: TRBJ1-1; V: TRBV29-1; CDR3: CSVTVGANTEAFF; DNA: TGCAGCGTTACGGTCGGAGCCAACACTGAAGCTTTCTTT
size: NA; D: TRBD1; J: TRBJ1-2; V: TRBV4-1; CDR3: CASSRAAATGVGYTF; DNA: TGCGCCAGCAGCCGAGCCGCCGCGACAGGGGTCGGCTACACCTTC
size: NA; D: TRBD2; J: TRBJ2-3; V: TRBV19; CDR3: CASSISGASTDTQYF; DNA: TGTGCCAGTAGTATAAGCGGGGCTAGCACAGATACGCAGTATTTT
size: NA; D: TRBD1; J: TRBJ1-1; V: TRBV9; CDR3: CASRETGVGEAFF; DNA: TGTGCCAGCAGAGAAACAGGGGTTGGTGAAGCTTTCTTT
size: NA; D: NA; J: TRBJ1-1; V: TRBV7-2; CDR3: CASSPKGRQAFF; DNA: TGTGCCAGCAGCCCTAAGGGGCGGCAAGCTTTCTTT
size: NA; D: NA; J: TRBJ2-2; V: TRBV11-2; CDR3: CASSLEQNTGELFF; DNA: TGTGCCAGCAGCTTAGAACAGAACACCGGGGAGCTGTTTTTT
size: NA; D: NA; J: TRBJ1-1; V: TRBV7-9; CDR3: CASSLVLNTEAFF; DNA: TGTGCCAGCAGCTTAGTCTTGAACACTGAAGCTTTCTTT
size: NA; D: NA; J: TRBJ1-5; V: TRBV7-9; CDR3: CASSWETKPQHF; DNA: TGTGCCAGCAGCTGGGAGACCAAGCCCCAGCATTTT
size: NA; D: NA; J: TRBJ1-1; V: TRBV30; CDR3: CAWGQNTEAFF; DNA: TGTGCCTGGGGACAGAACACTGAAGCTTTCTTT
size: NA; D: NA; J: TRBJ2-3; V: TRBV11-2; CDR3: CASSLDSRTDTQYF; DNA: TGTGCCAGCAGCTTAGATTCTAGAACAGATACGCAGTATTTT
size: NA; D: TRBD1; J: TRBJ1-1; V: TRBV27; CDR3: CASSQGQDPNTEAFF; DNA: TGTGCCAGCAGTCAGGGACAGGACCCGAACACTGAAGCTTTCTTT
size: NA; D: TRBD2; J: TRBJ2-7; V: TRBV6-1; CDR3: CASSEYPSQHGMGLARKYEQYF; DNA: TGTGCCAGCAGTGAATACCCGTCCCAACACGGCATGGGACTAGCGCGAAAGTACGAGCAGTACTTC
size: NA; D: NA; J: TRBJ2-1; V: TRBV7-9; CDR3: CASSFGGRNNEQFF; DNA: TGTGCCAGCAGCTTCGGGGGGCGCAACAATGAGCAGTTCTTC
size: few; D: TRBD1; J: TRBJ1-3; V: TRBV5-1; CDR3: CASSSTGVGNTIYF; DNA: TGCGCCAGCAGCTCAACAGGGGTTGGAAACACCATATATTTT
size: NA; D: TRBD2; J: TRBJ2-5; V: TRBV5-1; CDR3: CASSTGLVETQYF; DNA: TGCGCCAGCAGCACTGGACTAGTTGAGACCCAGTACTTC
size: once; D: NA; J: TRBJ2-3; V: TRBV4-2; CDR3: CASSQNVDGRAVTDTQYF; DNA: TGTGCCAGCAGCCAAAACGTGGACGGGAGAGCGGTTACAGATACGCAGTATTTT
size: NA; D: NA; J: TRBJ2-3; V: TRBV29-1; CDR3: CSVDNLANTDTQYF; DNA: TGCAGCGTTGATAATTTGGCCAACACAGATACGCAGTATTTT
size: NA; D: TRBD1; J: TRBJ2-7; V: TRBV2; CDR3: CATQGDRAQDEQYF; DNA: TGTGCCACCCAAGGGGACAGGGCTCAAGACGAGCAGTACTTC
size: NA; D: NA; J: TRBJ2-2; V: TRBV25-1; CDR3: CASRHRRELFF; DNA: TGTGCCAGCAGGCACAGGAGGGAGCTGTTTTTT